Below, 19 T cell receptor beta chains from the same sample are listed, as sequenced in a study of technical replicates of blood from a few donors. The protocol was immunoSEQ multiplex PCR, while the TCRdb copy is restricted to in-frame clones and leaves out a portion. This table has around 100,000 clones, roughly 94% appearing once. The source material was T cells isolated from PBMCs. These receptors were taken from a human donor in good health.

The chain has TRBV14 and TRBJ1-2; D unclear. V lost 2 bases to trimming and J lost 8 bases, with 12 bases between them. Per the germline V gene, CDR1 is SGHDN and CDR2 is FVKESK. The CDR3 loop spans 13 amino acids. Here the CDR3 DNA reads TGTGCCAGCAGCCAACAGAGGAGAGGGGGCTACACCTTC. Its protein product is CASSQQRRGGYTF. The complete variable domain, with remaining parts taken from reference TRBV14 and TRBJ1-2, reads EAGVTQFPSHSVIEKGQTVTLRCDPISGHDNLYWYRRVMGKEIKFLLHFVKESKQDESGMPNNRFLAERTGGTYSTLKVQPAELEDSGVYFCASSQQRRGGYTFGSGTRLTVV.

This clone was seen only a few times. The chain recombines TRBV2 with TRBJ1-1, with D tentatively TRBD1 (6 bases). Deletions cut 10 bases from V and 2 bases from J, with 11 bases between. Germline V CDR1 and CDR2: SNHLY, FYNNEI. The CDR3 length is 12 residues. In DNA form, the CDR3 reads TGTGCCACTAAACAGGGAAACACTGAAGCTTTCTTT. Amino acid sequence: CATKQGNTEAFF.

The chain couples TRBV19 to TRBJ1-2; D not certain. Trimming removed 6 bases from V and 4 bases from J, with 12 bases in between. The CDR3 totals 13 residues. Germline V gives CDR1 LNHDA, CDR2 SQIVND (reference sequence). As DNA, the CDR3 is TGTGCCAGTAGCCCGGGTTTCGGCTATGGCTACACCTTC. It translates to CASSPGFGYGYTF.

The chain recombines TRBV19 with TRBJ2-1, with 13 bases identical to TRBD2. The CDR3 covers 16 residues. Per germline, CDR1 LNHDA and CDR2 SQIVND (reference sequence). Unmatched junction bases numbered 7, after V lost 5 bases and J lost 6 bases. Written as DNA, the CDR3 is TGTGCCAGTAGTCCGCCCCGGACTAGCGGGAGCAATGAGCAGTTCTTC. This gives the protein CASSPPRTSGSNEQFF.

The chain joins TRBV19 to TRBJ1-1; 10 bases are shared with TRBD1. J gave up 1 base and V 6 bases, and 5 bases lay outside the gene matches. CDR1 is LNHDA, CDR2 SQIVND, per germline (reference sequence). This CDR3 is 15 amino acids long. The CDR3 loop is CASRRQGAENTEAFF. CDR3 DNA sequence: TGTGCCAGTAGGAGACAGGGGGCGGAGAACACTGAAGCTTTCTTT.

The J gene is TRBJ2-7, the V gene TRBV18; weak D call: TRBD2 (5 bases). Germline CDR1 and CDR2: KGHSH and LQKENI. Trimming removed 2 bases from V and 6 bases from J, with 14 bases in between. The CDR3 sequence is 14 residues long. CDR3 in amino acids: CASSPEGMRSEQYF. In DNA form, the CDR3 reads TGTGCCAGCTCACCAGAGGGAATGAGGAGCGAGCAGTACTTC.

The gene calls are TRBV11-2 and TRBJ1-2; D is ambiguous. Between the trimmed V and J ends, which lost 1 base and 8 bases, there was a span of 20 bases. Germline CDR1 reads SGHAT; CDR2 reads FQNNGV. The CDR3 runs to 16 residues. CDR3 sequence reads: CASSLVGGSGVEGYTF. In nucleotides, the CDR3 is TGTGCCAGCAGCTTAGTTGGCGGCAGTGGCGTTGAAGGCTACACCTTC.

This chain uses TRBV5-1 with TRBJ2-3; perhaps TRBD2 as D (6 bases). The CDR3 is 14 residues long. V gave up 0 bases and J gave up 6 bases, with 11 bases separating them. In germline, CDR1 is SGHRS, CDR2 YFSETQ. CDR3 residues: CASSLESSVDTQYF. CDR3 sequence (DNA): TGCGCCAGCAGCTTGGAATCTAGCGTGGATACGCAGTATTTT. Full variable domain (rest looked up from reference TRBV5-1 and TRBJ2-3): KAGVTQTPRYLIKTRGQQVTLSCSPISGHRSVSWYQQTPGQGLQFLFEYFSETQRNKGNFPGRFSGRQFSNSRSEMNVSTLELGDSALYLCASSLESSVDTQYFGPGTRLTVL.

The chain recombines TRBV7-9 with TRBJ2-7; 10 positions agree with TRBD2. V lost 5 bases to trimming and J lost 1 base; unmatched junction nucleotides: 8. The germline V gene has CDR1 SEHNR and CDR2 FQNEAQ (reference sequence). This CDR3 has 16 amino acids. CDR3 sequence reads: CASSPRTSGPSYEQYF. The CDR3 DNA follows: TGTGCCAGCAGCCCCCGGACTAGCGGACCTTCCTACGAGCAGTACTTC.

The J gene is TRBJ1-5, the V gene TRBV4-3; weak D call: TRBD1 (5 bases). There are 15 residues in the CDR3. CDR1 and CDR2 from the germline V gene are LGHNA and YSLEER. Trimming took off 1 base at V and 4 bases at J, with 11 bases between the two ends. The CDR3 DNA reads TGCGCCAGCAGCCAAGGTCTGGCAGGGAATCAGCCCCAGCATTTT. This codes for CASSQGLAGNQPQHF.

J is TRBJ2-7 and V is TRBV15; 13 bases line up with TRBD2. The J segment lost 6 bases and the V segment lost 5 bases, leaving 7 bases of the junction unmatched. The CDR3 length is 15 residues. CDR1 LNHNV and CDR2 YYDKDF come from the germline V gene (reference sequence). CDR3 coding DNA: TGTGCCACCAGCGCAGGGGGACTAGCGGGAAGCGAGCAGTACTTC. Amino acid sequence: CATSAGGLAGSEQYF. Full variable domain (remainder filled in from reference TRBV15 and TRBJ2-7): DAMVIQNPRYQVTQFGKPVTLSCSQTLNHNVMYWYQQKSSQAPKLLFHYYDKDFNNEADTPDNFQSRRPNTSFCFLDIRSPGLGDTAMYLCATSAGGLAGSEQYFGPGTRLTVT.

The chain employs TRBV21-1 and TRBJ2-2; TRBD2, the table's D call, lacks a check against the DNA. TRBV21-1 represents a pseudogene. The CDR3 length is 16 residues. CDR3 nucleotides: TGTGCCAGCAGCACCTATAGCGGGAGGGCCCCCGGGGAGCTGTTTTTT. Residues: CASSTYSGRAPGELFF.

The chain recombines TRBV19 with TRBJ1-2; 8 bases agree with TRBD1. The J segment lost 7 bases and the V segment lost 3 bases, leaving 7 bases of the junction unmatched. The germline V gene encodes CDR1 LNHDA and CDR2 SQIVND (reference sequence). This CDR3 region has 14 residues. The CDR3 DNA is TGTGCCAGTAGTATCCCGGGACAGGTGGTTGGCTACACCTTC. Translating it yields CASSIPGQVVGYTF.

In its sample, this clone was seen a few times. The rearrangement joins TRBV19 to TRBJ1-5; 9 nucleotides align to TRBD1. After removal of 9 bases from V and 6 bases from J, the junction contained 6 bases not matched to a gene. Per germline, CDR1 LNHDA and CDR2 SQIVND (reference sequence). CDR3 length equals 13 residues. The CDR3 DNA sequence: TGTGCCAGCGGACAGGGGATCAGTCAGCCCCAGCATTTT. This encodes CASGQGISQPQHF.

V usage is TRBV6-1 and J usage is TRBJ2-7; tentative D call: TRBD1 (6 bases). The CDR3 is 10 residues long. The V end was cut by 4 bases, the J end by 8 bases, with 6 bases between. The germline gives CDR1 MNHNS, CDR2 SASEGT. Here the CDR3 reads CASSGGQQYF. Here the CDR3 DNA reads TGTGCCAGCAGTGGGGGGCAGCAGTACTTC.

J is TRBJ2-2 and V is TRBV19; 10 bases align to TRBD1. The germline gives CDR1 LNHDA, CDR2 SQIVND (reference sequence). The CDR3 totals 16 residues. With V trimmed by 5 bases and J by 6 bases, 9 bases remained unmatched. The CDR3 DNA reads TGTGCCAGTAGTTACCTCCCCGGACAGGGGGCCGGGGAGCTGTTTTTT. This codes for CASSYLPGQGAGELFF.

This chain connects TRBV6-1 to TRBJ1-5, with a weak D call TRBD1 (5 bases). Germline lookup yields CDR1 MNHNS and CDR2 SASEGT. Trimming stripped 2 bases from V and 1 base from J, with 9 bases between. This CDR3 is 15 amino acids long. The CDR3: CASSELGLSNQPQHF. The CDR3 DNA reads TGTGCCAGCAGTGAACTGGGGCTCAGCAATCAGCCCCAGCATTTT.

The rearrangement uses TRBV7-3 and TRBJ2-7, with D possibly TRBD2 on 5 matching bases. The germline V gene encodes CDR1 SGHTA and CDR2 FQGTGA. Trimming left V 5 bases short and J 4 bases short, with 18 bases between. The CDR3 extends over 15 amino acids. CDR3 DNA: TGTGCCAGCAGCCCGTCCGGGGATAGATATTACGAGCAGTACTTC. As protein: CASSPSGDRYYEQYF.

The chain recombines TRBV27 with TRBJ1-3; D gene uncertain. CDR1 and CDR2 from the germline V gene are MNHEY and SMNVEV (reference sequence). The CDR3 runs to 14 residues. The V end was cut by 1 base, the J end by 8 bases, with 12 bases between. CDR3 amino acids: CASSLFYEGDTIYF. The DNA of the CDR3 is TGTGCCAGCAGTTTATTCTACGAGGGAGACACCATATATTTT.